This T cell receptor (beta chain) was sequenced in a study of T cell responses to AZD1222 COVID-19 vaccine. Points from the study as a whole: Close to half of spike-specific TCRs reportedly recognize unmutated variant regions. Spike-specific TCR breadth and depth went up after people got two AZD1222 doses.

Between the trimmed V and J ends, which lost 0 bases and 2 bases, there was a span of 13 bases. This CDR3 contains 16 residues. Per the germline V gene, CDR1 is SGHRS and CDR2 is YFSETQ. Sequencing was performed with immunoSEQ multiplex PCR; in TCRdb, only in-frame clones are kept and a portion is missing. The sample lists tens of thousands of clones; roughly nine tenths were seen once. For this clone: Its antigen remains unidentified.

The chain is built from TRBV5-1 and TRBJ2-3, with D possibly TRBD1 on 5 matching bases. The sequence was obtained from an adult in good health. The material sequenced was peripheral blood, taken on day 0 of AZD1222 vaccination. DNA of the CDR3: TGCGCCAGCAGCTTGGAGTTCGGCAGGGACACAGATACGCAGTATTTT. This codes for CASSLEFGRDTDTQYF.